A single sample is the source of the 29 T cell receptor beta chains below, sequenced in a study of early T cells in non-severe SARS-CoV-2 infection. TCRdb called the 5' RACE reads again in MiXCR, with one record for every CDR3 protein. The table shows tens of thousands of distinct CDR3 sequences, with roughly 12% occurring only once. Material: whole blood. These TCRs come from an adult who was a healthcare worker with PCR-confirmed SARS-CoV-2 infection or an uninfected control (not recorded which).

This clonotype was counted many times. The rearrangement joins TRBV5-1 to TRBJ1-1, with 7 bases fitting TRBD1. Trimming took 0 bases from V and 1 from J; bases not matched to a gene: 0. Germline CDR1 is SGHRS and CDR2 is YFSETQ. This CDR3 has 14 residues. CDR3 sequence reads: CASSLGTGNTEAFF. In DNA, the CDR3 is TGCGCCAGCAGCTTGGGGACAGGGAACACTGAAGCTTTCTTT.

This clonotype was seen a handful of times. This chain links TRBV20-1 with TRBJ2-7; 14 bases agree with TRBD2. Germline V gene data show CDR1 as DFQATT and CDR2 as SNEGSKA (reference sequence). Germline trimming cut 5 bases from V and 3 bases from J; bases unmatched to any gene: 3. The length of the CDR3 is 14 residues. The CDR3: CSASGTSGGYEQYF. The DNA for the CDR3 is TGCAGTGCTTCCGGGACTAGCGGGGGCTACGAGCAGTACTTC.

This clonotype was counted ten times or more. The chain links TRBV6-4 to TRBJ2-2; D is possibly TRBD1 (5 bases). The CDR3 sequence is 14 residues long. The V end lost 2 bases, the J end lost 4 bases, and 8 bases lay between the germline ends. Germline V gene data show CDR1 as MRHNA and CDR2 as SNTAGT. The CDR3 DNA sequence: TGTGCCAGCAGTGACACAGGAGTCACCGGGGAGCTGTTTTTT. This translates into CASSDTGVTGELFF.

This clonotype was counted only a few times. This sequence joins TRBV10-3 and TRBJ1-5; D not resolved. The V gene's germline CDR1 is ENHRY and CDR2 SYGVKD. The CDR3 spans 14 residues. Trimming took 4 bases from V and 4 from J, leaving 11 bases between them. DNA for the CDR3: TGTGCCATCAGTGGCACGCTCCAGAATCAGCCCCAGCATTTT. Translation gives CAISGTLQNQPQHF.

This clonotype was observed a few times. J is TRBJ1-4 and V is TRBV12-3 or TRBV12-4, with D hard to call. Trimming stripped 2 bases from V and 17 bases from J, with 15 bases between. The CDR3 totals 12 residues. This CDR3 reads CASSLRAESVFF. The CDR3 nucleotides are TGTGCCAGCAGTTTAAGGGCAGAATCTGTTTTTTTT.

This clonotype counts as medium-sized. The V and J genes are TRBV4-2 and TRBJ2-7; 13 bases are a match to TRBD2. Germline-derived CDR1 and CDR2 are LGHNA and YNFKEQ. The CDR3 loop spans 16 amino acids. After removal of 0 bases from V and 2 bases from J, the junction contained 1 base not matched to a gene. Here the CDR3 reads CASSQEGTSGTYEQYF. For the CDR3, the DNA is TGTGCCAGCAGCCAAGAGGGGACTAGCGGGACCTACGAGCAGTACTTC.

This clonotype was detected only a few times. The chain employs TRBV28 and TRBJ2-5; D is perhaps TRBD1 (5 bases). Germline V gene data show CDR1 as MDHEN and CDR2 as SYDVKM. This CDR3 region has 14 residues. Trimming left V 4 bases short and J 4 bases short, with 13 bases between. Here the CDR3 reads CASSSPGKAETQYF. The CDR3 nucleotides read TGTGCCAGCAGTTCGCCAGGGAAGGCAGAGACCCAGTACTTC.

The V and J genes are TRBV3-1 and TRBJ2-7; D may be TRBD2 (5 bases). Germline V lookup: CDR1 LGHDT, CDR2 YNNKEL (reference sequence). Trimming shortened V by 0 bases and J by 6 bases, and 12 bases separated the two germline ends. CDR3 length: 14 amino acids. CDR3: CASSQEWRAAEQYF. The CDR3 DNA is TGTGCCAGCAGCCAAGAATGGAGAGCGGCCGAGCAGTACTTC.

The sample holds many counts of this clonotype. The J gene is TRBJ2-1, the V gene TRBV29-1, with unresolved D. Germline V gene lookup returns CDR1 SQVTM and CDR2 ANQGSEA. The germline V and J ends were trimmed by 4 bases and 4 bases, with 2 bases remaining between them. CDR3 length: 10 amino acids. In nucleotides, the CDR3 is TGCAGCGTTGGGTACAATGAGCAGTTCTTC. Translation gives CSVGYNEQFF.

About this clonotype itself: An end of the junction does not agree with germline; a read error may underlie this. V and J are TRBV7-7 and TRBJ2-5; 10 nucleotides match TRBD2. Germline CDR1 and CDR2: SSHAT and FNYEAQ (reference sequence). The CDR3 contains 16 residues. As DNA, the CDR3 is TGTGCTAGCAGCGATGCCACTAGCGGGATGGGAGAGACCCAGTACTTC. As protein: CASSDATSGMGETQYF. The complete variable domain, with remaining parts taken from reference TRBV7-7 and TRBJ2-5, reads GAGVSQSPRYKVTKRGQDVTLRCDPISSHATLYWYQQALGQGPEFLTYFNYEAQPDKSGLPSDRFSAERPEGSISTLTIQRTEQRDSAMYRCASSDATSGMGETQYFGPGTRLLVL.

This clonotype showed up just a few times. The chain carries TRBV10-2 and TRBJ2-2, with 10 bases lining up with TRBD1. Germline V gives CDR1 WSHSY, CDR2 SAAADI. V lost 8 bases and J lost 1; bases outside the gene matches: 13. The CDR3 length is 18 residues. CDR3 nucleotide sequence: TGCGCCAGCTTAGCGGGACAGGGGAAGATATTGAACACCGGGGAGCTGTTTTTT. This codes for CASLAGQGKILNTGELFF.

This clonotype was counted many times. The rearrangement joins TRBV7-9 to TRBJ2-1; no clear D gene. The CDR3 is made up of 14 amino acids. Germline V gene lookup returns CDR1 SEHNR and CDR2 FQNEAQ (reference sequence). V was cut by 3 bases and J by 7 bases, with 13 bases left in between. CDR3 sequence (DNA): TGTGCCAGCAGCTTCCCTTACCTTGGGAATGAGCAGTTCTTC. It codes for CASSFPYLGNEQFF.

This clonotype was observed at least ten times. The gene calls are TRBV7-9 and TRBJ2-1, with 9 positions matching TRBD2. In germline, CDR1 is SEHNR, CDR2 FQNEAQ (reference sequence). The trim removed 1 base at V and 1 base at J, leaving 8 bases unmatched. CDR3 length equals 18 residues. Here the CDR3 DNA reads TGTGCCAGCAGCTTAGGACTAGCGGAGTCAATTTCCTACAATGAGCAGTTCTTC. It translates to CASSLGLAESISYNEQFF. The whole variable domain, remainder taken from reference TRBV7-9 and TRBJ2-1, is DTGVSQNPRHKITKRGQNVTFRCDPISEHNRLYWYRQTLGQGPEFLTYFQNEAQLEKSRLLSDRFSAERPKGSFSTLEIQRTEQGDSAMYLCASSLGLAESISYNEQFFGPGTRLTVL.

A word on this clonotype: This may arise from a read error, as a much more abundant clone is one base away. J is TRBJ2-5 and V is TRBV7-2; 15 nucleotides align to TRBD2. The CDR3 runs to 16 residues. CDR1 is SGHTA, CDR2 FQGNSA, per germline. CDR3 nucleotide sequence: TGTGTCAGCAGCAAGGGACTAGCGGGGGGAAGAGAGACCCAGTACTTC. Amino acid sequence: CVSSKGLAGGRETQYF.

Remarks on this clonotype: Sequence at one end of the junction differs from germline and may be a read error. The chain combines TRBV7-9 with TRBJ2-3; D possibly corresponds to TRBD1 (5 bases). The CDR3 spans 15 residues. Germline V lookup: CDR1 SEHNR, CDR2 FQNEAQ (reference sequence). CDR3 loop: CASSLFPAWAGAQDF. The CDR3 coding sequence is TGTGCCAGCAGCTTATTTCCGGCATGGGCTGGGGCGCAGGATTTT.

This clonotype occurred a few times. The rearrangement links TRBV5-1 to TRBJ2-1; 11 bases are shared with TRBD2. CDR1 is SGHRS and CDR2 is YFSETQ in the germline V gene. The ends lost 2 bases at V and 4 bases at J; junction bases unmatched: 2. The CDR3 is 15 residues long. CDR3 amino acids: CASSLLAGEYNEQFF. The CDR3 DNA sequence: TGCGCCAGCAGCTTACTAGCGGGAGAATACAATGAGCAGTTCTTC. The full variable domain, completed using reference TRBV5-1 and TRBJ2-1, is KAGVTQTPRYLIKTRGQQVTLSCSPISGHRSVSWYQQTPGQGLQFLFEYFSETQRNKGNFPGRFSGRQFSNSRSEMNVSTLELGDSALYLCASSLLAGEYNEQFFGPGTRLTVL.

There are a few counts of this clonotype. The genes are TRBV15 and TRBJ2-7; 7 bases agree with TRBD1. Germline lookup yields CDR1 LNHNV and CDR2 YYDKDF (reference sequence). The CDR3 totals 16 residues. The J segment lost 0 bases and the V segment lost 5 bases, leaving 10 bases of the junction unmatched. The CDR3 loop reads CATSETPGGPSYEQYF. DNA for the CDR3: TGTGCCACCAGCGAGACCCCAGGGGGTCCCTCCTACGAGCAGTACTTC.

The table lists this clonotype with a few counts. This chain uses TRBV7-3 with TRBJ1-1; D unclear. The V gene lost 5 bases and the J gene lost 6 bases, with 13 bases spanning the gap. The CDR3 runs 13 residues. Looked up from germline, CDR1 is SGHTA and CDR2 is FQGTGA. CDR3 region: CASSLIDRAEAFF. The CDR3 DNA reads as TGTGCCAGCAGCCTAATTGACCGCGCTGAAGCTTTCTTT.

The chain is built from TRBV11-2 and TRBJ2-7, with TRBD1 identical over 8 bases. The CDR3 contains 15 residues. Germline CDR1 reads SGHAT; CDR2 reads FQNNGV. J gave up 3 bases and V 2 bases, and 6 bases lay outside the gene matches. The CDR3 DNA follows: TGTGCCAGCAGCTTAATTCGGACAGGGAACTACGAGCAGTACTTC. Its translation: CASSLIRTGNYEQYF.

This clonotype was seen a few times. One end of the junction does not line up with germline, which may come from a read error. The rearrangement uses TRBV6-2 or TRBV6-3 and TRBJ2-1, with TRBD2 matching over 9 bases. Germline V gives CDR1 MNHEY, CDR2 SVGEGT. CDR3 length equals 12 residues. CDR3 in amino acids: CASKRAGGTLGF. The CDR3 coding sequence is TGTGCCAGCAAAAGAGCGGGGGGCACGTTGGGTTTC.

This clonotype was seen many times. This chain joins TRBV19 and TRBJ2-1; D perhaps matches TRBD1 (6 bases). V lost 5 bases and J 8 bases, leaving 13 bases between the germline ends. The CDR3 runs to 13 residues. Germline values: CDR1 LNHDA, CDR2 SQIVND (reference sequence). The CDR3 DNA follows: TGTGCCAGTAGTTCTCAGGGGATGGATGAGCAGTTCTTC. Its translation: CASSSQGMDEQFF.

This clonotype has a count of ten or more. The rearrangement joins TRBV7-3 to TRBJ2-1; 8 bases are a match to TRBD2. Germline lookup yields CDR1 SGHTA and CDR2 FQGTGA. V shed 5 bases, J shed 4 bases, and the junction held 7 bases outside the gene matches. The CDR3 runs 15 residues. In DNA form, the CDR3 reads TGTGCCAGCAGCCTTACTAGCGGTGGTTACAATGAGCAGTTCTTC. This codes for CASSLTSGGYNEQFF.

This chain connects TRBV2 to TRBJ1-1; D remains ambiguous. Trimming removed 5 bases from V and 4 bases from J, with 11 bases in between. This CDR3 has 13 amino acids. Germline CDR1 is SNHLY and CDR2 is FYNNEI. CDR3 sequence: CASSQQTLTEAFF. CDR3 DNA sequence: TGTGCCAGCAGTCAACAGACCCTCACTGAAGCTTTCTTT.

This clonotype has a handful of counts. The chain uses TRBV3-1 and TRBJ2-7; TRBD2 matches at 7 bases. Unmatched junction bases numbered 6, after V lost 8 bases and J lost 2 bases. The CDR3 is 13 residues long. From germline, CDR1 is LGHDT and CDR2 YNNKEL (reference sequence). CDR3 amino acids: CASGRSGTYEQYF. The CDR3, as DNA: TGTGCCAGCGGGCGAAGCGGGACCTACGAGCAGTACTTC.

The J gene is TRBJ2-1, the V gene TRBV12-5; 9 nucleotides align to TRBD1. The V gene's germline CDR1 is LGHNT and CDR2 FRNRAP. This CDR3 is 15 amino acids long. Trimming took 6 bases from V and 5 from J; bases not matched to a gene: 8. The CDR3 here is CASGPGQGIDNEQFF. DNA for the CDR3: TGTGCTAGTGGCCCTGGACAGGGGATTGACAATGAGCAGTTCTTC.

In this sample, this clonotype turned up a few times. V usage is TRBV4-1 and J usage is TRBJ2-3, with 16 bases that match TRBD2. With V trimmed by 4 bases and J by 5 bases, 3 bases remained unmatched. Germline V gives CDR1 MGHRA, CDR2 YSYEKL. The CDR3 extends over 16 amino acids. The CDR3 nucleotides read TGCGCCAGCAGCCCTGGGACTAGCGGGAGGGAAGATACGCAGTATTTT. It encodes CASSPGTSGREDTQYF.

The sample holds a few counts of this clonotype. The V call is TRBV12-3 or TRBV12-4, the J call TRBJ1-2, with 9 bases matching TRBD1. The CDR3 is made up of 13 amino acids. V shed 6 bases and J 5 bases; nucleotides not matched to a gene: 4. The CDR3 sequence is CASRTGGQYGYTF. CDR3 coding DNA: TGTGCCAGCAGAACAGGGGGCCAGTATGGCTACACCTTC.

This clonotype was picked up a small number of times. The V gene is TRBV7-2, the J gene TRBJ2-5; D is undetermined. The germline V gene encodes CDR1 SGHTA and CDR2 FQGNSA. Deletions cut 5 bases from V and 5 bases from J, with 15 bases between. The CDR3 runs 14 residues. CDR3 in DNA: TGTGCCAGCAGCCTGGGTAGAGCAAGTGAGACCCAGTACTTC. Its translation is CASSLGRASETQYF.

Only a few counts were recorded for this clonotype. V and J are TRBV25-1 and TRBJ1-1; weak D call: TRBD1 (6 bases). CDR1 and CDR2 from the germline V gene are MGHDK and SYGVNS. The CDR3 sequence is 13 residues long. Trimming removed 6 bases at V and 6 bases at J, with 14 bases between. In DNA, the CDR3 is TGTGCCAGCAGGCCCGGGGGGGCCGCTGAAGCTTTCTTT. Translation: CASRPGGAAEAFF.